This TCR beta chain was captured in a study of T-cell memory formation after mild COVID-19. This clonotype has a handful of counts. The antigen is not known. MiXCR, run by TCRdb on the 5' RACE reads, gives a single entry per CDR3 protein. The table records about 560,000 distinct CDR3 sequences, less than 25% of them present only once. Study-wide results and caveats: CD4/CD8 balance characterized clones contracting day 15 to 85, and CD4+ skew characterized later expanders.

The origin of this receptor is an adult woman who had mild COVID-19 (a few samples of this study predate the infection). Cell type and time point are not known. The sequenced material came from PBMCs or a T cell subset sorted from them (not recorded which).

The CDR3 reads CASSPWTGGPSGANVLTF. DNA of the CDR3: TGTGCCAGCAGTCCATGGACAGGGGGTCCCTCTGGGGCCAACGTCCTGACTTTC. The chain joins TRBV7-9 to TRBJ2-6; 10 nucleotides match TRBD1. Per the germline V gene, CDR1 is SEHNR and CDR2 is FQNEAQ (reference sequence). V dropped 6 bases and J dropped 0; count of bases not matched to a gene: 8. The CDR3 has 18 residues.